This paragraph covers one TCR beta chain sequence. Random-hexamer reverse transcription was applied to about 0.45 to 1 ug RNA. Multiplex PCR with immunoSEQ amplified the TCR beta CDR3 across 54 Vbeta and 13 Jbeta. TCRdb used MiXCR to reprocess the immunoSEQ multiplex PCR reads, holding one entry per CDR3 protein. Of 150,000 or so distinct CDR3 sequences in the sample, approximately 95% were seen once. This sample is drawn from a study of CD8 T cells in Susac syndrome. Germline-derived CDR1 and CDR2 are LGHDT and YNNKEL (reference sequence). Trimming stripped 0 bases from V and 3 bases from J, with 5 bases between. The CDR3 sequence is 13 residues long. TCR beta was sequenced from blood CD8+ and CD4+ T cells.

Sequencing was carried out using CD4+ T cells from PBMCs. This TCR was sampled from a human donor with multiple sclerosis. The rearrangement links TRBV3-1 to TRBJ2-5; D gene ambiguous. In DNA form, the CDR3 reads TGTGCCAGCAGCCAAGAAAGGAAAGAGACCCAGTACTTC. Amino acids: CASSQERKETQYF.